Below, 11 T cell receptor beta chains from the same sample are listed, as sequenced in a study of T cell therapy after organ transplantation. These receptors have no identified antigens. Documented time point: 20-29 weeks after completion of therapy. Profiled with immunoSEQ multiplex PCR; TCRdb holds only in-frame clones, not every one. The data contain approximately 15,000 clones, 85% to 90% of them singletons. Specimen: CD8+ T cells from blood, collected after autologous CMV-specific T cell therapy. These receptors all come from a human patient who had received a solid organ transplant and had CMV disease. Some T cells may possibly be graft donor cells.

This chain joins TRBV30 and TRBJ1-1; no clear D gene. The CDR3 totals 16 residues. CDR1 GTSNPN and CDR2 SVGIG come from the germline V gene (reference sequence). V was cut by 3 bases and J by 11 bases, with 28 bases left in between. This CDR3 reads CAWSEGFVASAYRAFF. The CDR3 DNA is TGTGCCTGGAGCGAGGGCTTCGTAGCATCAGCCTATAGGGCTTTCTTT.

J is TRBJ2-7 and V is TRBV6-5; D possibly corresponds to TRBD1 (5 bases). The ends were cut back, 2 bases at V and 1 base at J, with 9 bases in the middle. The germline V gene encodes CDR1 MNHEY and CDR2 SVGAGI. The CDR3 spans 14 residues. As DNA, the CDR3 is TGTGCCAGCAGTTACGACCAGGGTTCCTACGAGCAGTACTTC. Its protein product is CASSYDQGSYEQYF.

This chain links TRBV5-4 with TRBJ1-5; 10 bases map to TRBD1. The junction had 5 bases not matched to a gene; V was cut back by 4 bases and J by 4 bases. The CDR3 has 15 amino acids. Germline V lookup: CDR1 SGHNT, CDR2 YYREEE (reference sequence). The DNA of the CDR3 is TGTGCCAGCAGCATGGGACAGGGGCCAAATCAGCCCCAGCATTTT. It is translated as CASSMGQGPNQPQHF.

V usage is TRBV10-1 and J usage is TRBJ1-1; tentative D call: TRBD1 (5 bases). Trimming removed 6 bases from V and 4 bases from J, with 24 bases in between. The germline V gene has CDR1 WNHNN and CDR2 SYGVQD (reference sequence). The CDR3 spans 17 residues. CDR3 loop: CASSTGTLAFIGTEAFF. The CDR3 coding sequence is TGCGCCAGCAGCACCGGGACTCTAGCTTTTATTGGCACTGAAGCTTTCTTT.

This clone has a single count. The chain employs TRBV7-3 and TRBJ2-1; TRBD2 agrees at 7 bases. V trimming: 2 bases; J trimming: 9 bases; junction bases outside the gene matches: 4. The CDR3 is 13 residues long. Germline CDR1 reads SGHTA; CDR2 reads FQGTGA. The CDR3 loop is CASSLGTNIEQFF. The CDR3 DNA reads TGTGCCAGCAGCTTAGGGACTAATATTGAGCAGTTCTTC.

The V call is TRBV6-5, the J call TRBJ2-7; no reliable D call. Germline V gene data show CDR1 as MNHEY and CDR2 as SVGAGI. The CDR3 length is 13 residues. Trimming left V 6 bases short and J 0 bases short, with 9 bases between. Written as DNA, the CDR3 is TGTGCCAGCAGCTACCCCAACTCCTACGAGCAGTACTTC. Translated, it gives CASSYPNSYEQYF.

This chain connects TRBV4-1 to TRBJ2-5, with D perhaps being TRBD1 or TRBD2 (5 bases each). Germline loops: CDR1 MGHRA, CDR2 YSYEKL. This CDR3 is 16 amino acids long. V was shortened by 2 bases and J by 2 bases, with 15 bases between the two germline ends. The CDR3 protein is CASSQHPWGSQETQYF. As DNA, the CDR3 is TGCGCCAGCAGCCAACACCCCTGGGGGTCACAAGAGACCCAGTACTTC.

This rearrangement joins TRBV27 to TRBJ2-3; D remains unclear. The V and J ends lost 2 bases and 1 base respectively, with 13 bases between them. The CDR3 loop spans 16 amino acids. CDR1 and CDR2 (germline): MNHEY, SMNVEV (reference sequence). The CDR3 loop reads CASSLRTATRTDTQYF. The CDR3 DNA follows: TGTGCCAGCAGTTTAAGAACCGCGACACGCACAGATACGCAGTATTTT.

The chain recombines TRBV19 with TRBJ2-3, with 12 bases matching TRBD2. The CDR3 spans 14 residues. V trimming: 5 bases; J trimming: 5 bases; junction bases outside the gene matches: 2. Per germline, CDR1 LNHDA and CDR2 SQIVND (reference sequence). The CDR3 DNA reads TGTGCCAGTAGTCTGGGACTAGCGGGAGATACGCAGTATTTT. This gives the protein CASSLGLAGDTQYF.

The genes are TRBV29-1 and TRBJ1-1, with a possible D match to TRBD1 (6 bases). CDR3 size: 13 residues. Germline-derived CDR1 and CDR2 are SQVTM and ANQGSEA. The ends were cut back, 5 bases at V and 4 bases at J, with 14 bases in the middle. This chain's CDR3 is CSVSGARVTEAFF. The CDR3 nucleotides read TGCAGCGTTTCGGGGGCGAGGGTCACTGAAGCTTTCTTT.

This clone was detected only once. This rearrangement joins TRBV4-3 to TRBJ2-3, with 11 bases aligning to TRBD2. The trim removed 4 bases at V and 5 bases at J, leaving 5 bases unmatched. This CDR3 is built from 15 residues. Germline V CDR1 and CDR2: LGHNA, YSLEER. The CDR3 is CASSPRLAGKDTQYF. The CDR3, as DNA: TGCGCCAGCAGCCCTCGACTAGCGGGGAAAGATACGCAGTATTTT.